A selection of T cell receptor beta chains follows, all from one sample in a study of blood T cell repertoires in COVID-19. Sequencing used immunoSEQ multiplex PCR; TCRdb keeps in-frame clones, though not all of them. The table lists about 100,000 clones, 85% of them singletons. Sequenced: peripheral blood. The source is a man in his 60s with acute or convalescent COVID-19. Both conserved end residues are part of each CDR3. The D gene is left open where the match is weak. The size entry is marked missing in some rows and otherwise reads once, few, many or a size class.

v_gene: TRBV19; d_gene: TRBD2; abundance: -; j_gene: TRBJ2-2; len: 18; CDR3nt: TGTGCCAGTAGTAGACAAGGGGTTAGCGGGAGCCACACCGGGGAGCTGTTTTTT; CDR3aa: CASSRQGVSGSHTGELFF
v_gene: TRBV2; d_gene: TRBD2; abundance: -; j_gene: TRBJ2-2; len: 15; CDR3nt: TGTGCCAGCAGTGAGACTAGCGGGGGGACCGGGGAGCTGTTTTTT; CDR3aa: CASSETSGGTGELFF
v_gene: TRBV11-3; d_gene: -; abundance: -; j_gene: TRBJ2-7; len: 13; CDR3nt: TGTGCCAGCAGCCTTCAAACAGGCTACGAGCAGTACTTC; CDR3aa: CASSLQTGYEQYF
v_gene: TRBV6-5; d_gene: -; abundance: once; j_gene: TRBJ1-2; len: 14; CDR3nt: TGTGCCAGCAGCACCGCAGTCGAGGGAAGTGGCTACACCTTC; CDR3aa: CASSTAVEGSGYTF
v_gene: TRBV5-5; d_gene: TRBD1; abundance: once; j_gene: TRBJ1-4; len: 16; CDR3nt: TGTGCCAGCAGCCGCCATACAGGGGCGACTAATGAAAAACTGTTTTTT; CDR3aa: CASSRHTGATNEKLFF
v_gene: TRBV5-1; d_gene: -; abundance: -; j_gene: TRBJ1-6; len: 16; CDR3nt: TGCGCCAGCAGCAGTGGGGGGAGCTCCTATAATTCACCCCTCCACTTT; CDR3aa: CASSSGGSSYNSPLHF
v_gene: TRBV12-5; d_gene: TRBD2; abundance: -; j_gene: TRBJ2-2; len: 17; CDR3nt: TGTGCTAGTGGTCCCCCTCTTGCGGGGGGGCCAGGCCGGGAGCTGTTTTTT; CDR3aa: CASGPPLAGGPGRELFF
v_gene: TRBV11-3; d_gene: TRBD1; abundance: -; j_gene: TRBJ2-5; len: 15; CDR3nt: TGTGCCAGCAGCCAGACAGGGGGGGATCAAGAGACCCAGTACTTC; CDR3aa: CASSQTGGDQETQYF
v_gene: TRBV5-1; d_gene: -; abundance: -; j_gene: TRBJ2-2; len: 16; CDR3nt: TGCGCCAGCAGCTTGGCAGGACAGCCGAACACCGGGGAGCTGTTTTTT; CDR3aa: CASSLAGQPNTGELFF
v_gene: TRBV6-5; d_gene: TRBD1; abundance: few; j_gene: TRBJ2-7; len: 14; CDR3nt: TGTGCCAGCAGTTTCCGGGACAGGGGCTACGAGCAGTACTTC; CDR3aa: CASSFRDRGYEQYF
v_gene: TRBV4-2; d_gene: -; abundance: -; j_gene: TRBJ2-1; len: 16; CDR3nt: TGTGCCAGCAGCCAAGACGTCACTAACTCCTACAATGAGCAGTTCTTC; CDR3aa: CASSQDVTNSYNEQFF
v_gene: TRBV7-3; d_gene: -; abundance: -; j_gene: TRBJ2-7; len: 13; CDR3nt: TGTGCCAGCAGCTTAACGCCAGGGAACGAGCAGTACTTC; CDR3aa: CASSLTPGNEQYF
v_gene: TRBV5-1; d_gene: TRBD2; abundance: -; j_gene: TRBJ2-5; len: 16; CDR3nt: TGCGCCAGCAGGCTCGGGGTAGCGGGAGATGGGGAGACCCAGTACTTC; CDR3aa: CASRLGVAGDGETQYF